This is a list of T cell receptor beta chains from one sample in a study of identical twins. Each CDR3 protein is one row after TCRdb ran MiXCR on the 5' RACE reads. The sample has about 720,000 distinct CDR3 sequences, 8.5% to 9.5% seen once. These data were also reused for a study on yellow fever vaccine responses in identical twins.

Sequencing was done on a sample of PBMCs. The receptor source for this set is a woman under 30 in good health. The CDR3 runs from the conserved cysteine through the conserved F or W. Fields, in order: D gene, V gene, CDR3 length, clone size, J gene, CDR3 protein, CDR3 DNA. A D gene is named only where the DNA matches it firmly. Rows give clone size only sometimes, using once, few, many, or a class for an expanded clone.

NA	TRBV7-9	14	few	TRBJ2-5	CASSVVRGQETQYF	TGTGCCAGCAGCGTAGTCCGCGGGCAAGAGACCCAGTACTTC
TRBD2	TRBV29-1	15	NA	TRBJ2-7	CSVEDHSSGIYEQYF	TGCAGCGTTGAAGATCATTCTAGCGGGATCTACGAGCAGTACTTC
TRBD2	TRBV7-9	14	NA	TRBJ2-7	CASSLSGGFLEQYF	TGTGCCAGCAGCTTAAGCGGGGGCTTTCTCGAGCAGTACTTC
NA	TRBV24-1	15	NA	TRBJ2-1	CATSDPRGPLEEQFF	TGTGCCACCAGTGACCCCCGCGGCCCTCTAGAGGAGCAGTTCTTC
TRBD1	TRBV20-1	17	few	TRBJ1-2	CSGTTRRQGEANYGYTF	TGCAGTGGGACCACCCGGCGGCAGGGGGAAGCTAACTATGGCTACACCTTC
TRBD1	TRBV4-1	14	many	TRBJ2-7	CASSRAGGGYEQYF	TGCGCCAGCAGCCGGGCAGGGGGCGGGTACGAGCAGTACTTC
TRBD1	TRBV24-1	14	few	TRBJ2-3	CATSAQGGTDTQYF	TGTGCCACCAGTGCACAGGGGGGCACAGATACGCAGTATTTT
TRBD2	TRBV12-3/TRBV12-4	15	many	TRBJ2-1	CASRRAGLPENEQFF	TGTGCCAGCAGACGAGCGGGACTCCCCGAGAATGAGCAGTTCTTC
TRBD2	TRBV4-3	17	few	TRBJ2-7	CASSQLLSGGFPSEQYF	TGCGCCAGCAGCCAACTTCTTAGCGGGGGATTTCCCAGCGAGCAGTACTTC
NA	TRBV27	14	few	TRBJ2-3	CASIPWGATDTQYF	TGTGCCAGCATTCCATGGGGGGCAACAGATACGCAGTATTTT
TRBD2	TRBV20-1	14	NA	TRBJ2-3	CSARGLAVADTQYF	TGCAGTGCTAGGGGACTAGCGGTAGCAGATACGCAGTATTTT
NA	TRBV2	14	NA	TRBJ1-6	CASSVTGPNSPLHF	TGTGCCAGCAGTGTTACGGGGCCGAATTCACCCCTCCACTTT
TRBD1	TRBV12-3/TRBV12-4	13	NA	TRBJ2-7	CASAPGQGFEQYF	TGTGCCAGCGCGCCTGGACAGGGGTTTGAGCAGTACTTC
NA	TRBV4-3	15	many	TRBJ2-3	CASSQDPGVTDTQYF	TGCGCCAGCAGCCAAGATCCGGGGGTCACAGATACGCAGTATTTT
NA	TRBV7-8	15	NA	TRBJ2-7	CASSFLTESSYEQYF	TGTGCCAGCAGCTTCCTGACTGAGAGCTCCTACGAGCAGTACTTC
NA	TRBV28	18	NA	TRBJ1-5	CASSFPLGIPNSNQPQHF	TGTGCCAGCAGTTTCCCCCTCGGGATCCCCAATAGCAATCAGCCCCAGCATTTT
NA	TRBV6-1	15	many	TRBJ1-5	CASRQTPRGGQPQHF	TGTGCCAGCAGACAGACACCCCGAGGCGGGCAGCCCCAGCATTTT
TRBD1	TRBV12-3/TRBV12-4	14	NA	TRBJ1-2	CASSRMTGEDGYTF	TGTGCCAGCAGTAGAATGACAGGGGAGGATGGCTACACCTTC
TRBD1	TRBV6-1	14	NA	TRBJ1-6	CASSAGTGRSPLHF	TGTGCCAGCAGCGCCGGGACAGGGCGGTCACCCCTCCACTTT
NA	TRBV5-1	14	many	TRBJ1-2	CASSFSSGLYGYTF	TGCGCCAGCAGCTTTTCATCGGGGCTTTATGGCTACACCTTC
TRBD2	TRBV3-1	15	NA	TRBJ2-3	CASSQTSGVSDTQYF	TGTGCCAGCAGCCAAACTAGCGGGGTCTCAGATACGCAGTATTTT
NA	TRBV29-1	14	few	TRBJ2-5	CSVDGLDLQETQYF	TGCAGCGTTGATGGGTTGGACCTCCAAGAGACCCAGTACTTC
TRBD2	TRBV20-1	14	NA	TRBJ2-7	CSARAPGRGYEQYF	TGCAGTGCTAGAGCTCCCGGGAGGGGATACGAGCAGTACTTC
NA	TRBV11-3	14	few	TRBJ1-6	CASSLTPTASPLHF	TGTGCCAGCAGCCTGACCCCGACCGCTTCACCCCTCCACTTT
NA	TRBV29-1	12	many	TRBJ2-7	CSVAVRGYEQYF	TGCAGCGTTGCGGTTCGGGGCTACGAGCAGTACTTC
NA	TRBV2	13	NA	TRBJ2-7	CASSESARLEQYF	TGTGCCAGCAGTGAGTCGGCGAGGCTTGAACAGTACTTC
TRBD1	TRBV28	14	many	TRBJ2-2	CASSDRGNTGELFF	TGTGCCAGCAGTGACAGGGGGAACACCGGGGAGCTGTTTTTT
NA	TRBV7-9	16	NA	TRBJ2-3	CASTHLGASSTDTQYF	TGTGCCAGCACCCATCTGGGCGCGTCCAGCACAGATACGCAGTATTTT
TRBD2	TRBV2	16	few	TRBJ2-3	CASRERLATSTDTQYF	TGTGCCAGCAGGGAAAGACTAGCGACTAGCACAGATACGCAGTATTTT
NA	TRBV15	14	many	TRBJ2-7	CATSRDSGSSEQYF	TGTGCCACCAGCAGAGACTCCGGCAGCAGCGAGCAGTACTTC
NA	TRBV4-3	13	many	TRBJ1-1	CASSQDTGTEAFF	TGCGCCAGCAGCCAAGATACGGGTACTGAAGCTTTCTTT
NA	TRBV20-1	14	NA	TRBJ2-2	CSAFRDGNTGELFF	TGCAGTGCTTTCCGGGACGGGAACACCGGGGAGCTGTTTTTT
TRBD1	TRBV5-1	18	NA	TRBJ2-2	CASSRNAGGVVNTGELFF	TGCGCCAGCAGCCGGAACGCAGGGGGCGTCGTCAACACCGGGGAGCTGTTTTTT
NA	TRBV28	15	NA	TRBJ2-7	CASSSTTEISYEQYF	TGTGCCAGCAGTAGTACGACAGAAATCTCCTACGAGCAGTACTTC
NA	TRBV9	19	NA	TRBJ2-2	CASSATSLRDTANTGELFF	TGTGCCAGCAGCGCTACAAGCCTCCGGGACACCGCGAACACCGGGGAGCTGTTTTTT
NA	TRBV12-3/TRBV12-4	15	many	TRBJ1-4	CASSPLGGTNEKLFF	TGTGCCAGCAGCCCACTGGGGGGAACTAATGAAAAACTGTTTTTT
NA	TRBV7-9	16	NA	TRBJ2-3	CASSPGVRTSTDTQYF	TGTGCCAGCAGCCCTGGAGTCAGGACTAGCACAGATACGCAGTATTTT
NA	TRBV29-1	14	NA	TRBJ2-7	CSVEDRTYSYEQYF	TGCAGCGTTGAAGACCGGACATACTCCTACGAGCAGTACTTC
NA	TRBV4-2	17	many	TRBJ2-2	CASSREQGFRNTGELFF	TGTGCCAGCAGCCGGGAACAGGGATTCAGGAACACCGGGGAGCTGTTTTTT
TRBD1	TRBV5-1	15	NA	TRBJ1-1	CASSLGDRDFPEAFF	TGCGCCAGCAGCTTGGGGGACAGGGATTTTCCTGAAGCTTTCTTT
TRBD2	TRBV19	15	NA	TRBJ2-1	CASSMTGLAHNEQFF	TGTGCCAGTAGTATGACGGGACTAGCCCACAATGAGCAGTTCTTC
NA	TRBV3-1	14	few	TRBJ1-2	CASSQSGDNYGYTF	TGTGCCAGCAGCCAATCAGGGGACAACTATGGCTACACCTTC
TRBD2	TRBV15	15	NA	TRBJ2-6	CATRGGGSGANVLTF	TGTGCCACCAGAGGCGGGGGCTCTGGGGCCAACGTCCTGACTTTC
TRBD2	TRBV5-1	15	many	TRBJ2-5	CASSPGLTSGETQYF	TGCGCCAGCAGCCCGGGATTGACTAGCGGAGAGACCCAGTACTTC